These T cell receptor beta chains were read from a single sample in a study of type 1 and type 2 diabetes patients. TCRdb re-called the multiplex PCR reads through MiXCR, storing one row per CDR3 protein. The sample lists about 250,000 distinct CDR3 sequences, roughly 44% seen once, with approximately 14% in the top ten. Material for sequencing was peripheral blood mononuclear cells (PBMCs). The receptors here all came from a man younger than 35 with type 2 diabetes. Both conserved end residues are trimmed from each CDR3. The D gene is left open where the match is weak. Expanded clones are given a class, and other clones once, few, many or no size at all.

clone size	D gene	J gene	V gene	CDR3 protein
NA	NA	TRBJ2-7	TRBV24-1	ATRGTSSYEQH
NA	NA	TRBJ1-1	TRBV15	ATSRLTGSPIIEAF
NA	NA	TRBJ2-3	TRBV20-1	SARDIVGRITDTQY
NA	TRBD1	TRBJ2-6	TRBV20-1	SARYPGGLGTGASVLT
NA	NA	TRBJ2-1	TRBV10-3	AITQFPYNEQF
NA	TRBD1	TRBJ1-6	TRBV4-1	ASSQVRQGYNSPLH
NA	NA	TRBJ2-1	TRBV7-8	ASSSAFSYNEQF
NA	NA	TRBJ2-5	TRBV7-2	ASSYPRGVLQETQY
NA	NA	TRBJ2-5	TRBV11-2	ASSPILEMETQY
NA	NA	TRBJ1-1	TRBV7-6	ASSPEGGIFRHTEAF
NA	TRBD1	TRBJ1-2	TRBV7-2	ASSRRGGYGYT
NA	NA	TRBJ2-6	TRBV4-1	ASSQGRSGANVLT
NA	NA	TRBJ2-3	TRBV2	ASGYNGVTDTQY
NA	NA	TRBJ1-1	TRBV12-5	ASSEPPGAGRTEAF
NA	TRBD2	TRBJ2-1	TRBV29-1	SVSGTYNEQF
NA	TRBD2	TRBJ2-3	TRBV9	ASSDRAGLATRTDTQY
once	TRBD1	TRBJ2-2	TRBV5-1	ASSQGQGVTGELF
NA	NA	TRBJ2-6	TRBV4-2	ASGPTGISGANVLT
NA	NA	TRBJ1-6	TRBV7-2	ASSLNSGSPLH
NA	TRBD1	TRBJ1-2	TRBV28	ASTGGQGPAGGYT
NA	NA	TRBJ1-2	TRBV7-9	ASSNPRGYGYT
many	NA	TRBJ1-1	TRBV25-1	ASSERGTEAF
NA	NA	TRBJ2-2	TRBV7-9	ASSSDLTGTGELF
few	NA	TRBJ1-1	TRBV7-8	ASSKREGNTEAF
NA	NA	TRBJ1-6	TRBV7-3	ASSQALGSPLH
few	NA	TRBJ2-5	TRBV5-1	ASSSGSVGRGPETQY